This T cell receptor (beta chain) was obtained from a study of beta chain features in type 1 diabetes. Study as a whole: Examination covered some 99,000,000 sorted cells spanning all samples.

Trimming shortened V by 4 bases and J by 4 bases, and 16 bases separated the two germline ends. In germline, CDR1 is SGHTA, CDR2 FQGNSA. There are 15 residues in the CDR3. One heparinised draw of blood, averaging about 110 mL, came from each donor. Expressed TCRB transcripts were sequenced after all isolated RNA was converted to cDNA. The study sequenced naive, central memory and regulatory T cell samples to an average of around 3.4 million reads. The protocol was immunoSEQ multiplex PCR, while the TCRdb copy is restricted to in-frame clones and leaves out a portion. This sample has over 120,000 clones, with under 11% found just once.

The chain links TRBV7-2 to TRBJ1-2, with D possibly being TRBD1 (5 bases). The source of this sequence is a man between 18 and 35 years old in good health. Source material: naive CD4+ T cells from blood. CDR3 nucleotide sequence: TGTGCCAGCAGCTCCAGTGGTACAGGCGTCTATGGCTACACCTTC. It codes for CASSSSGTGVYGYTF. Full variable domain (missing parts from reference TRBV7-2 and TRBJ1-2): GAGVSQSPSNKVTEKGKDVELRCDPISGHTALYWYRQSLGQGLEFLIYFQGNSAPDKSGLPSDRFSAERTGGSVSTLTIQRTQQEDSAVYLCASSSSGTGVYGYTFGSGTRLTVV.